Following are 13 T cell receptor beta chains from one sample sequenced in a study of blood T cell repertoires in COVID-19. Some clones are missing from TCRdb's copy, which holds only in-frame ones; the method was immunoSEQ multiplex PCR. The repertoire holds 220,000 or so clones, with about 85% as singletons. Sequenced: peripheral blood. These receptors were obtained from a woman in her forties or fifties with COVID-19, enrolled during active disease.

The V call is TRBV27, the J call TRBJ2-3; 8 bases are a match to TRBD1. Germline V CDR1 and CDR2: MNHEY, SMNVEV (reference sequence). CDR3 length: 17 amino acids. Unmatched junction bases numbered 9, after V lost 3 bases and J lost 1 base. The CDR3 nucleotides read TGTGCCAGCAGTTTCCGAGGACAGGGACGAGGCACAGATACGCAGTATTTT. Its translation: CASSFRGQGRGTDTQYF.

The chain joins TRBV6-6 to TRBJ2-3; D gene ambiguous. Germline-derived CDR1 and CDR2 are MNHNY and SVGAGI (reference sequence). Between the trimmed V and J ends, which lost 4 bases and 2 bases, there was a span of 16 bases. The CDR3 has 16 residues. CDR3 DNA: TGTGCCAGCAGTTTGGGTGGTGCAGGAAACACAGATACGCAGTATTTT. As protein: CASSLGGAGNTDTQYF.

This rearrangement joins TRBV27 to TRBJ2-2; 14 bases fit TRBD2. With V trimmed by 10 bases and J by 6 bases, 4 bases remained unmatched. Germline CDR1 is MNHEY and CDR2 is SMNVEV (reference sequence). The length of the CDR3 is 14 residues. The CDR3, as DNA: TGTGCCACCTCGGGACTAGCGGGAGCCGGGGAGCTGTTTTTT. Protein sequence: CATSGLAGAGELFF.

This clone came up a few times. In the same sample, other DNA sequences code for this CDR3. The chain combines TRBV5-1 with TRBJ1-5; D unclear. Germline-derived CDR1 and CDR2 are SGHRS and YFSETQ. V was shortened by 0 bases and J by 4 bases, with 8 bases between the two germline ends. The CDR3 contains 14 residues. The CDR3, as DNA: TGCGCCAGCAGCTTGGGCGGGGTGAATCAGCCCCAGCATTTT. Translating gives CASSLGGVNQPQHF.

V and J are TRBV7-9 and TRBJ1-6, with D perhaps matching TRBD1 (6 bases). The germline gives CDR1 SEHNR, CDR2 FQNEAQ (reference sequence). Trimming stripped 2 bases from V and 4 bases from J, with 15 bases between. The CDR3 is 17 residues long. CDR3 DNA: TGTGCCAGCAGCTTATTAGGGGTCGGACAGTATAATTCACCCCTCCACTTT. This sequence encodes CASSLLGVGQYNSPLHF.

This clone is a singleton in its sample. The CDR3, as DNA: TGCGCCAGCAGCCAAGAAGAACGGGGGAACTATGGCTACACCTTC. Translation: CASSQEERGNYGYTF. The rearrangement links TRBV4-3 to TRBJ1-2; D perhaps matches TRBD1 (5 bases). Germline V CDR1 and CDR2: LGHNA, YSLEER. V lost 0 bases and J lost 2, with 10 bases in between. The CDR3 loop spans 15 amino acids.

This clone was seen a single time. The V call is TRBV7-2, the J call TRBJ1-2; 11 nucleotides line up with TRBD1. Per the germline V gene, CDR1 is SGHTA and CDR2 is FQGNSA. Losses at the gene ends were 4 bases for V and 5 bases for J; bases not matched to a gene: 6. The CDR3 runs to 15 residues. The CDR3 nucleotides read TGTGCCAGCAGCTCCCCGGGACAGGGGGTGTATGGCTACACCTTC. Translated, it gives CASSSPGQGVYGYTF.

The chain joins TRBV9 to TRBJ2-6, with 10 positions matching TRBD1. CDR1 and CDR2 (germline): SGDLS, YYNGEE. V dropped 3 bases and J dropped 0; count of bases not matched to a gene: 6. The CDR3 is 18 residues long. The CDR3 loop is CASSGRQGAYSGANVLTF. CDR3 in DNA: TGTGCCAGCAGCGGCCGACAGGGGGCATACTCTGGGGCCAACGTCCTGACTTTC.

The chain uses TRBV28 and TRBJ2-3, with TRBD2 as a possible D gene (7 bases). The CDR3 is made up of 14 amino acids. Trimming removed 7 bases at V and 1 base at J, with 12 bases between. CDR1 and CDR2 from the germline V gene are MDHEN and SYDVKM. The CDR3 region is CASTEGGGTDTQYF. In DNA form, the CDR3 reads TGTGCCAGCACCGAGGGGGGGGGCACAGATACGCAGTATTTT.

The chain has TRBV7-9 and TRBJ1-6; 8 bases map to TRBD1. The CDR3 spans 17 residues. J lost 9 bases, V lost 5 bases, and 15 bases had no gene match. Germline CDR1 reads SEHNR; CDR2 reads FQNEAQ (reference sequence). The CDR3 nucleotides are TGTGCCAGCAGCGTCCACAGGGGGATTGAAGGAATTTCACCCCTCCACTTT. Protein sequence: CASSVHRGIEGISPLHF. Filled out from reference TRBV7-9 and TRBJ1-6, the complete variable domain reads DTGVSQNPRHKITKRGQNVTFRCDPISEHNRLYWYRQTLGQGPEFLTYFQNEAQLEKSRLLSDRFSAERPKGSFSTLEIQRTEQGDSAMYLCASSVHRGIEGISPLHFGNGTRLTVT.

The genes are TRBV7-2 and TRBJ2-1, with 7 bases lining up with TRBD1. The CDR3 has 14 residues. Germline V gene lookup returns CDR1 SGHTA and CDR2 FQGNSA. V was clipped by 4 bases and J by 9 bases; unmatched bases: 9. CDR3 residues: CASSSRDRFTEQFF. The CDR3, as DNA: TGTGCCAGCAGCTCCCGGGACAGATTTACTGAGCAGTTCTTC.

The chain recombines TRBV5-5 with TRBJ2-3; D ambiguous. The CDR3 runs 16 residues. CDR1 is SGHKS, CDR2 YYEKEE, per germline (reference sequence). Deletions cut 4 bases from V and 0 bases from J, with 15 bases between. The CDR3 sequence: CASSQEVKMSTDTQYF. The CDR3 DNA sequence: TGTGCCAGCAGCCAAGAGGTAAAGATGAGCACAGATACGCAGTATTTT.

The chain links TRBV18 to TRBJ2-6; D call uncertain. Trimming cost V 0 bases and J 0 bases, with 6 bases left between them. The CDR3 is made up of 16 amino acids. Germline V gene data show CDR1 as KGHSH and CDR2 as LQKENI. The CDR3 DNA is TGTGCCAGCTCACCACCGTCCTACTCTGGGGCCAACGTCCTGACTTTC. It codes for CASSPPSYSGANVLTF.